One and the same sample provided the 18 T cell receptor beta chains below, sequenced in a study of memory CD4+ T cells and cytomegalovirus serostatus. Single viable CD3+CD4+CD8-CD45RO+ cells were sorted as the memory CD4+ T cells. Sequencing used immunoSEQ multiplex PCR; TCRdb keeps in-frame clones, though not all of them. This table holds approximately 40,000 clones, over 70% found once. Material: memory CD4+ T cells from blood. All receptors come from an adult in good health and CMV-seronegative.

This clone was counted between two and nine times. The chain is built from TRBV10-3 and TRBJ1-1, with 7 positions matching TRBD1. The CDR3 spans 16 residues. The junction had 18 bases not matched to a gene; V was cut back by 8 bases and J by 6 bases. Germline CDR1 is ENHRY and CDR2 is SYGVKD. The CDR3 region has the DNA TGTGCCATCCGTCAGGGGGGTAGTGGGACTTACGCTGAAGCTTTCTTT. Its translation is CAIRQGGSGTYAEAFF.

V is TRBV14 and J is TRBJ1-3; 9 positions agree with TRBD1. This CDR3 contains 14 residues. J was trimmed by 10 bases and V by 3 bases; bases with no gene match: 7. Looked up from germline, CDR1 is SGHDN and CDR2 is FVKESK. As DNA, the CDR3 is TGTGCCAGCAGCCAGGACGGGACAGGGAGGACCATATATTTT. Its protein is CASSQDGTGRTIYF.

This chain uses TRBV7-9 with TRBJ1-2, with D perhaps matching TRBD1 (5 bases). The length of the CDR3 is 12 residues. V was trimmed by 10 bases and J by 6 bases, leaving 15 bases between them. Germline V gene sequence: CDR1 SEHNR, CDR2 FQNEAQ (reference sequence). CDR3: CAIAKQGNGYTF. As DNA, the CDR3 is TGTGCCATTGCGAAGCAGGGCAATGGCTACACCTTC.

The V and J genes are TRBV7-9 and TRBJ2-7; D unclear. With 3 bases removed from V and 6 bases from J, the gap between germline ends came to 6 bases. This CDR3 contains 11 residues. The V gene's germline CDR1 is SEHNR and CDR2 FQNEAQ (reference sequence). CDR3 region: CASSFFGEQYF. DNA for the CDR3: TGTGCCAGCAGCTTCTTCGGCGAGCAGTACTTC. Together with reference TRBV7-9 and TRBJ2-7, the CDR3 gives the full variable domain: DTGVSQNPRHKITKRGQNVTFRCDPISEHNRLYWYRQTLGQGPEFLTYFQNEAQLEKSRLLSDRFSAERPKGSFSTLEIQRTEQGDSAMYLCASSFFGEQYFGPGTRLTVT.

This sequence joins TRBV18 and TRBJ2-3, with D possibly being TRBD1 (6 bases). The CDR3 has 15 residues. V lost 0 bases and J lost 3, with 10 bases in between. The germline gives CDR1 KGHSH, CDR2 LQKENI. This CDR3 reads CASSPPQGYTDTQYF. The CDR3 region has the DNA TGTGCCAGCTCACCACCGCAGGGGTATACAGATACGCAGTATTTT.

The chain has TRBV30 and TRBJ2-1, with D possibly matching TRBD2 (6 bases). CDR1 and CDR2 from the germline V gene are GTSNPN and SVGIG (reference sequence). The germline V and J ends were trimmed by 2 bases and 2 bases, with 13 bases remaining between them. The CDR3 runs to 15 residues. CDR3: CAWSLDYSTYNEQFF. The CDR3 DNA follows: TGTGCCTGGAGTTTGGACTATTCCACCTACAATGAGCAGTTCTTC. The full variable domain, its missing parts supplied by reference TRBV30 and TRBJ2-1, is SQTIHQWPATLVQPVGSPLSLECTVEGTSNPNLYWYRQAAGRGLQLLFYSVGIGQISSEVPQNLSASRPQDRQFILSSKKLLLSDSGFYLCAWSLDYSTYNEQFFGPGTRLTVL.

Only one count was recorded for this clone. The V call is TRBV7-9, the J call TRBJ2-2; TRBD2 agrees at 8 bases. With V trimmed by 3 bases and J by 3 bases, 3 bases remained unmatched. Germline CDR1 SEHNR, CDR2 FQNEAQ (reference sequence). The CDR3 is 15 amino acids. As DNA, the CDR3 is TGTGCCAGCAGCTTCGCTAGCGGGTACACCGGGGAGCTGTTTTTT. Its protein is CASSFASGYTGELFF.

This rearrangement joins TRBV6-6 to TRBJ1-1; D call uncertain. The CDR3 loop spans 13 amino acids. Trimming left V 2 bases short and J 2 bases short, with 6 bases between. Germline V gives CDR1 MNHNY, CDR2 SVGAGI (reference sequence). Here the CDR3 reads CASSYRSNTEAFF. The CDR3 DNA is TGTGCCAGCAGTTACAGAAGCAACACTGAAGCTTTCTTT.

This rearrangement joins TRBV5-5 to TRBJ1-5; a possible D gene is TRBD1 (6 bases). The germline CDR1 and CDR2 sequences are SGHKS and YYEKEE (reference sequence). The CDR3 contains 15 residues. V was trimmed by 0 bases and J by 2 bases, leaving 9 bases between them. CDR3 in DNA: TGTGCCAGCAGCTTGGTGGGGGCAGGCAATCAGCCCCAGCATTTT. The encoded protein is CASSLVGAGNQPQHF.

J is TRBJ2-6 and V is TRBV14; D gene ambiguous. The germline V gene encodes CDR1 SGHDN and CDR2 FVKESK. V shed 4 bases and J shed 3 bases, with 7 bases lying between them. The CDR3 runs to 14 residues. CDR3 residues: CASSRLGGANVLTF. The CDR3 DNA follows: TGTGCCAGCAGCCGCCTTGGTGGGGCCAACGTCCTGACTTTC.

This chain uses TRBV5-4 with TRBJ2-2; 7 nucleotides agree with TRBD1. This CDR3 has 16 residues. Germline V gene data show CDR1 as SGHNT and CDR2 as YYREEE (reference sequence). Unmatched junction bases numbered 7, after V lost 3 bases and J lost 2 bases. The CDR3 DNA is TGTGCCAGCAGCTCGTACCGGGACAGCAACACCGGGGAGCTGTTTTTT. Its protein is CASSSYRDSNTGELFF.

CDR3 region: CASSWWDTNEKLFF. DNA for the CDR3: TGTGCCAGCAGTTGGTGGGATACGAATGAAAAACTGTTTTTT. V and J are TRBV6-1 and TRBJ1-4; D is ambiguous. CDR1 and CDR2 from the germline V gene are MNHNS and SASEGT. V dropped 5 bases and J dropped 5 bases, with 12 bases sitting between them. This CDR3 has 14 residues.

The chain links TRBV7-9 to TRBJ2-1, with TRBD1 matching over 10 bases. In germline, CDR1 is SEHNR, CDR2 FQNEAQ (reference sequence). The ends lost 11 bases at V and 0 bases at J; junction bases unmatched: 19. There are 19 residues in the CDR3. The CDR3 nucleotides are TGTGCCTCCGCTAGGGGGACAGGGGTTAATAGGGCCTCCTACAATGAGCAGTTCTTC. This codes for CASARGTGVNRASYNEQFF. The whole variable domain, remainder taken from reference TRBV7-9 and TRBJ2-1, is DTGVSQNPRHKITKRGQNVTFRCDPISEHNRLYWYRQTLGQGPEFLTYFQNEAQLEKSRLLSDRFSAERPKGSFSTLEIQRTEQGDSAMYLCASARGTGVNRASYNEQFFGPGTRLTVL.

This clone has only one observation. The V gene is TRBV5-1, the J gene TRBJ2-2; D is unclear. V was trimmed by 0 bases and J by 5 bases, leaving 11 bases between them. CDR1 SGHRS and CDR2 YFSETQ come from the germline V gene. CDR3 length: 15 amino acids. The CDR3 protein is CASSLAVPTTGELFF. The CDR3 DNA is TGCGCCAGCAGCTTGGCGGTGCCGACGACCGGGGAGCTGTTTTTT.

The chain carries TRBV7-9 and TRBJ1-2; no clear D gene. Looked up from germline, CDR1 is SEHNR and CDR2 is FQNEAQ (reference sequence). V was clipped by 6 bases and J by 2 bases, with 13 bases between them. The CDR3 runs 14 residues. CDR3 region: CASSLHAGNYGYTF. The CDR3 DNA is TGTGCCAGCAGTCTCCATGCAGGCAACTATGGCTACACCTTC.

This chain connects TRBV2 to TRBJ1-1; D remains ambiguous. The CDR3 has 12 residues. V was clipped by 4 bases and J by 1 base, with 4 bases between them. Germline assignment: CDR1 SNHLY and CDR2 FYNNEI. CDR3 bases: TGTGCCAGCAGTGCTGAGAACACTGAAGCTTTCTTT. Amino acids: CASSAENTEAFF.

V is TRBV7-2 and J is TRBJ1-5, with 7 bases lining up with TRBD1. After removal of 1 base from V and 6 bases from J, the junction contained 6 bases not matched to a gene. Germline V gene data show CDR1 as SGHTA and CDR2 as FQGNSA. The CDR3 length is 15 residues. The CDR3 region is CASSLDQGGGQPQHF. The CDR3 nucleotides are TGTGCCAGCAGCTTAGATCAGGGGGGCGGTCAGCCCCAGCATTTT.

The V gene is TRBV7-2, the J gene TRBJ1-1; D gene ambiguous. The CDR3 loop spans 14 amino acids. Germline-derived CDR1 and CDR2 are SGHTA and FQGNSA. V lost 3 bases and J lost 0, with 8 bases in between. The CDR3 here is CASSFEGLNTEAFF. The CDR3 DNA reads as TGTGCCAGCAGCTTTGAGGGTTTGAACACTGAAGCTTTCTTT.